The 20 T cell receptor beta chains given below trace back to one sample, sequenced in a study of radiation and T cells in renal cell carcinoma. Libraries were prepared by immunoSEQ multiplex PCR; TCRdb keeps only in-frame clonotypes and omits some of them. Of some 120,000 clones listed, roughly 77% are singletons. Time point given: blood 2 weeks post-SBRT. Treatment here: 15 Gy SBRT to primary tumor, nephrectomy 4 weeks later. This sample comprised blood, obtained from a patient whose treatment included radiotherapy and nephrectomy. Receptors were obtained from a woman in her sixties with renal cell carcinoma.

The V gene is TRBV18, the J gene TRBJ1-6; 10 bases are a match to TRBD1. This CDR3 is 18 amino acids long. Per the germline V gene, CDR1 is KGHSH and CDR2 is LQKENI. V shed 3 bases, J shed 5 bases, and the junction held 10 bases outside the gene matches. The chain's CDR3 is CASSPTTIGTGDNSPLHF. Written as DNA, the CDR3 is TGTGCCAGCTCACCCACTACTATTGGGACAGGGGATAATTCACCCCTCCACTTT.

This sequence joins TRBV29-1 and TRBJ1-1; 7 nucleotides line up with TRBD1. Germline lookup yields CDR1 SQVTM and CDR2 ANQGSEA. This CDR3 has 14 amino acids. V gave up 3 bases and J gave up 4 bases; unmatched junction bases: 8. CDR3 DNA: TGCAGCGTTGATATAGGGGGCGCCGGCACTGAAGCTTTCTTT. The encoded protein is CSVDIGGAGTEAFF. Variable domain in full (rest from reference TRBV29-1 and TRBJ1-1): SAVISQKPSRDICQRGTSLTIQCQVDSQVTMMFWYRQQPGQSLTLIATANQGSEATYESGFVIDKFPISRPNLTFSTLTVSNMSPEDSSIYLCSVDIGGAGTEAFFGQGTRLTVV.

The rearrangement uses TRBV2 and TRBJ2-2, with D possibly matching TRBD2 (6 bases). This CDR3 comprises 17 residues. Trimming cost V 3 bases and J 1 base, with 15 bases left between them. Germline values: CDR1 SNHLY, CDR2 FYNNEI. In DNA, the CDR3 is TGTGCCAGCAGTGATGGGGGGAGAGGGGAGAACACCGGGGAGCTGTTTTTT. Residues: CASSDGGRGENTGELFF.

This clone was seen only a few times. This chain links TRBV28 with TRBJ2-7; 7 nucleotides agree with TRBD1. The germline gives CDR1 MDHEN, CDR2 SYDVKM. J gave up 2 bases and V 8 bases, and 9 bases lay outside the gene matches. This CDR3 comprises 14 residues. CDR3 DNA: TGTGCCAGCGGGTCCAGGGACAGACCCTACGAGCAGTACTTC. Translation: CASGSRDRPYEQYF.

The chain recombines TRBV15 with TRBJ1-5; D is undetermined. V gave up 0 bases and J gave up 2 bases, with 17 bases separating them. Germline lookup yields CDR1 LNHNV and CDR2 YYDKDF (reference sequence). The CDR3 has 18 residues. CDR3: CATSRDARKAGGNQPQHF. CDR3 nucleotides: TGTGCCACCAGCAGAGATGCCCGGAAGGCGGGAGGCAATCAGCCCCAGCATTTT.

This clone was seen once. This chain connects TRBV5-1 to TRBJ2-5; a weak D match, TRBD1 (5 bases). The CDR3 covers 13 residues. CDR1 is SGHRS, CDR2 YFSETQ, per germline. The ends were cut back, 6 bases at V and 5 bases at J, with 14 bases in the middle. The CDR3 DNA sequence: TGCGCCAGCATCGGGCCTGGGGCGGAGACCCAGTACTTC. This sequence encodes CASIGPGAETQYF.

The chain combines TRBV9 with TRBJ2-7; D perhaps matches TRBD2 (6 bases). Germline V gene sequence: CDR1 SGDLS, CDR2 YYNGEE. Trimming left V 1 base short and J 6 bases short, with 8 bases between. The CDR3 is 12 amino acids. This CDR3 reads CASSVSGGEQYF. CDR3 DNA sequence: TGTGCCAGCAGCGTATCCGGGGGCGAGCAGTACTTC.

DNA for the CDR3: TGTGCCAGCAGCGTCGGGACAAACAATCAGCCCCAGCATTTT. Translation gives CASSVGTNNQPQHF. V and J are TRBV2 and TRBJ1-5; possible D gene TRBD1, 6 bases. V lost 6 bases and J lost 3, with 12 bases in between. The CDR3 has 14 residues. Germline assignment: CDR1 SNHLY and CDR2 FYNNEI.

Notes on this clone: The junction departs from the called germline gene at one end, perhaps through a read error. The CDR3 here is CASSLAGLSHEVFF. Here the CDR3 DNA reads TGTGCCAGCAGCTTGGCCGGTTTGAGCCACGAAGTTTTCTTT. The chain links TRBV5-6 to TRBJ1-1; unclear D gene. Germline V gene lookup returns CDR1 SGHDT and CDR2 YYEEEE. The CDR3 extends over 14 amino acids. Filled out from reference TRBV5-6 and TRBJ1-1, the complete variable domain reads DAGVTQSPTHLIKTRGQQVTLRCSPKSGHDTVSWYQQALGQGPQFIFQYYEEEERQRGNFPDRFSGHQFPNYSSELNVNALLLGDSALYLCASSLAGLSHEVFFGQGTRLTVV.

Only one count was recorded for this clone. V is TRBV10-3 and J is TRBJ2-7; weak D call: TRBD2 (6 bases). The CDR3 contains 15 residues. Germline CDR1 reads ENHRY; CDR2 reads SYGVKD. V gave up 0 bases and J gave up 6 bases, with 15 bases separating them. CDR3 protein: CAISESLGGKSEQYF. In DNA, the CDR3 is TGTGCCATCAGTGAGTCGCTGGGCGGGAAATCCGAGCAGTACTTC.

This rearrangement joins TRBV19 to TRBJ2-7; 8 positions agree with TRBD1. CDR1 and CDR2 from the germline V gene are LNHDA and SQIVND (reference sequence). Trimming took 8 bases from V and 7 from J; bases not matched to a gene: 10. This CDR3 comprises 13 residues. For the CDR3, the DNA is TGTGCCAGTGGCCCCGACAGGGGAAGGGAGCAGTACTTC. Its translation is CASGPDRGREQYF.

V is TRBV7-6 and J is TRBJ1-2; D gene ambiguous. This CDR3 is built from 12 residues. The germline V gene has CDR1 SGHVS and CDR2 FNYEAQ. Trimming shortened V by 6 bases and J by 0 bases, and 5 bases separated the two germline ends. The CDR3 DNA follows: TGTGCCAGCAGACCGACTAACTATGGCTACACCTTC. The encoded protein is CASRPTNYGYTF.

This clone showed up just a few times. The CDR3 is CASRMGQTKQPQHF. The DNA for the CDR3 is TGTGCCAGTAGAATGGGACAGACTAAACAGCCCCAGCATTTT. The chain carries TRBV19 and TRBJ1-5, with 7 nucleotides matching TRBD1. Germline trimming cut 6 bases from V and 7 bases from J; bases unmatched to any gene: 9. The CDR3 has 14 residues. From germline, CDR1 is LNHDA and CDR2 SQIVND (reference sequence). The full variable domain, completed using reference TRBV19 and TRBJ1-5, is DGGITQSPKYLFRKEGQNVTLSCEQNLNHDAMYWYRQDPGQGLRLIYYSQIVNDFQKGDIAEGYSVSREKKESFPLTVTSAQKNPTAFYLCASRMGQTKQPQHFGDGTRLSIL.

V usage is TRBV5-1 and J usage is TRBJ1-1; D may be TRBD1 (6 bases). CDR1 SGHRS and CDR2 YFSETQ come from the germline V gene. The CDR3 is 16 residues long. Trimming left V 4 bases short and J 2 bases short, with 18 bases between. CDR3 in DNA: TGCGCCAGCAGCAGTGACACAGGGAGAGGAAACACTGAAGCTTTCTTT. Residues: CASSSDTGRGNTEAFF.

As to this clone: One end of the junction varies from germline; a read error may be responsible. The V call is TRBV7-7, the J call TRBJ2-2; D is perhaps TRBD1 (5 bases). The CDR3 runs to 15 residues. The germline V gene encodes CDR1 SSHAT and CDR2 FNYEAQ (reference sequence). The CDR3 sequence is CASSFDRGETGELFF. The DNA of the CDR3 is TGTGCTAGCAGCTTTGATAGGGGCGAGACCGGGGAGCTGTTTTTT.

The chain recombines TRBV6-5 with TRBJ1-2; a possible D gene is TRBD1 (6 bases). Trimming took 4 bases from V and 8 from J, leaving 17 bases between them. Germline values: CDR1 MNHEY, CDR2 SVGAGI. This CDR3 has 14 residues. CDR3 in DNA: TGTGCCAGCAGTTTCCAGTACAGGGTATCCGGCTACACCTTC. Translating it yields CASSFQYRVSGYTF.

The chain carries TRBV5-1 and TRBJ2-2, with D maybe TRBD2 (6 bases). V lost 3 bases and J 4 bases, leaving 13 bases between the germline ends. The CDR3 is 15 amino acids. Germline CDR1 and CDR2: SGHRS and YFSETQ. CDR3 DNA: TGCGCCAGCAGCTACGGAGGGCCGTCCACCGGGGAGCTGTTTTTT. Translation: CASSYGGPSTGELFF.

The genes are TRBV7-2 and TRBJ2-5; tentative D call: TRBD1 (5 bases). Trimming pared 3 bases from V and 1 base from J, leaving 9 bases between. Germline assignment: CDR1 SGHTA and CDR2 FQGNSA. The CDR3 is made up of 14 amino acids. The CDR3 sequence is CASSFVTGQETQYF. The CDR3 DNA reads TGTGCCAGCAGCTTTGTTACAGGCCAAGAGACCCAGTACTTC.

The chain couples TRBV5-8 to TRBJ1-3; possibly TRBD1 for D (6 bases). Between the trimmed V and J ends, which lost 4 bases and 4 bases, there was a span of 9 bases. The CDR3 loop spans 13 amino acids. The V gene's germline CDR1 is SGHTS and CDR2 YDEGEE. The CDR3 bases are TGTGCCAGCAGCCAGGGGAACGGAAACACCATATATTTT. Residues: CASSQGNGNTIYF.

The CDR3 region is CASSSSRDPSSYNSPLHF. CDR3 coding DNA: TGTGCCAGCAGCTCTTCCCGGGACCCTAGCTCCTATAATTCACCCCTCCACTTT. The V and J genes are TRBV7-9 and TRBJ1-6, with TRBD1 as a possible D gene (5 bases). The germline V gene encodes CDR1 SEHNR and CDR2 FQNEAQ (reference sequence). V was trimmed by 4 bases and J by 0 bases, leaving 16 bases between them. This CDR3 is built from 18 residues.